Listed below are T cell receptor beta chains from one sample, sequenced in a study of fetal regulatory T cell absence and autoimmunity. Produced via immunoSEQ multiplex PCR; TCRdb's table is partial and in-frame only. The table has some 46,000 clones, about 80% seen once. Sequencing was done on a sample of cord blood. These receptors were taken from a newborn boy with IPEX syndrome. CDR3s include the opening cysteine and the closing phenylalanine or tryptophan. Clone size, where shown, is once, few, many, or a class for clones that have expanded.

TRBV6-1,TRBJ1-2,NA,CATSQGGGYGYTF
TRBV7-8,TRBJ2-7,few,CASSLTSASYEQYF
TRBV19,TRBJ1-6,NA,CASSMLPGQGHSPLHF
TRBV6-6,TRBJ2-1,NA,CASGGLAGNEQFF
TRBV10-3,TRBJ2-4,NA,CAISEPLLSGKEAKNIQYF
TRBV7-9,TRBJ1-1,NA,CASSLVGDLAAFF
TRBV27,TRBJ1-2,NA,CASSSGGTHYGYTF
TRBV7-6,TRBJ1-1,NA,CASSLLPYRGTEAFF
TRBV7-9,TRBJ2-1,NA,CASSSLRDNEQFF
TRBV7-9,TRBJ2-5,NA,CASSLFGAETQYF
TRBV14,TRBJ2-1,NA,CASSQGPVKFF
TRBV5-5,TRBJ2-7,NA,CASSLLAHAYEQYF
TRBV5-1,TRBJ2-1,NA,CASSLREGSYNEQFF
TRBV2,TRBJ1-3,NA,CASNGTELNTIYF
TRBV9,TRBJ1-6,NA,CASSVADTGNSPLHF
TRBV9,TRBJ2-2,NA,CASSVGPTSGGMNTGELFF
TRBV27,TRBJ2-7,NA,CASSLGAASYEQYF
TRBV18,TRBJ1-1,NA,CASTRQGAGTEAFF
TRBV5-6,TRBJ1-6,few,CASSLWGNSPLHF
TRBV6-5,TRBJ2-1,once,CASSYRTDLYNEQFF
TRBV14,TRBJ2-7,NA,CASSLIEQGAGRPYEQYF
TRBV27,TRBJ2-7,NA,CASSLSTGRSFYEQYF
TRBV6-5,TRBJ2-3,NA,CASSYGRDTQYF
TRBV11-2,TRBJ2-7,NA,CASSKGEEQYF
TRBV2,TRBJ2-7,NA,CASGGAGDEQYF
TRBV29-1,TRBJ1-1,NA,CSVEERVNTEAFF
TRBV9,TRBJ2-3,once,CASSVAGGPDTQYF
TRBV2,TRBJ1-6,few,CASSVLQGRDNSPLHF
TRBV5-1,TRBJ2-2,NA,CASSSPLQRLNTGELFF
TRBV11-2,TRBJ2-3,NA,CASSLDLASGKNTQYF
TRBV27,TRBJ2-1,NA,CASSLRASYNEQFF
TRBV7-2,TRBJ1-5,NA,CASSLQWGSDQPQHF
TRBV4-3,TRBJ2-5,NA,CASSHNGETQYF
TRBV5-4,TRBJ2-3,NA,CASNTGTDTQYF
TRBV15,TRBJ1-1,NA,CATSREPSDRGPEAFF
TRBV19,TRBJ1-2,NA,CASSMKQGDGYTF
TRBV11-2,TRBJ1-2,NA,CASSLPQRDRDYGYTF
TRBV10-2,TRBJ1-5,NA,CASSQGPAMSQPQHF
TRBV4-1,TRBJ2-1,NA,CASSHPGLAGLGSYNEQFF
TRBV6-5,TRBJ2-4,NA,CASSYFGGPQYF
TRBV27,TRBJ2-1,NA,CASSLRGSGGYNEQFF
TRBV7-9,TRBJ1-2,NA,CASSSDGYTF
TRBV7-7,TRBJ2-5,NA,CASSLRVQETQYF
TRBV5-1,TRBJ1-2,NA,CASRQDGTDGYTF
TRBV5-6,TRBJ2-5,NA,CASSLVAGGGEETQYF
TRBV7-9,TRBJ1-2,NA,CASSLDGGYGYTF
TRBV19,TRBJ2-7,few,CASSPPGGAYEQYF
TRBV7-9,TRBJ2-1,NA,CASSRFGTGGVNEQFF
TRBV4-2,TRBJ1-1,NA,CASSLDSKNTEAFF